The clone carrying this TCR beta chain was counted only a few times. As yet, its antigen is unknown. One entry per CDR3 protein, called by TCRdb with MiXCR from the 5' RACE reads. The data show approximately 66,000 distinct CDR3 sequences, approximately 6.3% seen once. The sample belongs to a study of spatial heterogeneity in lung cancer. Turning to the study itself: A consistent excess of beta-chain over alpha-chain sequences was detected. Regarding the study as a whole: Ubiquitous expanded tumor TCRs appeared in blood more at resection than follow-up.

Time point specified: sample taken at primary tumor resection. V lost 3 bases and J lost 3; bases outside the gene matches: 4. The CDR3 loop spans 14 amino acids. Germline V gene lookup returns CDR1 DFQATT and CDR2 SNEGSKA (reference sequence). Specimen: PBMCs, collected at surgery. V usage is TRBV20-1 and J usage is TRBJ2-7; TRBD2 matches at 11 bases. This receptor was identified in a female donor with early-stage non-small cell lung cancer. Here the CDR3 reads CSASVTSGNYEQYF. For the CDR3, the DNA is TGCAGTGCTAGCGTGACTAGCGGGAACTACGAGCAGTACTTC.